The rows below give T cell receptor beta chains drawn from one sample of a study of post-analysis software for immune sequencing data. TCRdb independently ran MiXCR on the PCR reads; one entry per CDR3 protein. The data contain 350,000 to 500,000 distinct CDR3 sequences, less than 40% of them singletons. The sample taken for sequencing was blood. The source of these receptors is a girl aged 2-10 years with multiple sclerosis. CDR3s include the opening cysteine and the closing phenylalanine or tryptophan. The D gene is left open where the match is weak. Only part of the rows carry a size: once, few, many, or a class if the clone is expanded.

d_call	clone_size	v_call	j_call	cdr3_aa	cdr3_nt
NA	NA	TRBV29-1	TRBJ1-1	CSVVLVNTEAFF	TGCAGCGTTGTATTAGTAAACACTGAAGCTTTCTTT
NA	NA	TRBV20-1	TRBJ2-5	CSATKLETQYF	TGCAGTGCTACGAAACTAGAGACCCAGTACTTC
TRBD1	NA	TRBV5-1	TRBJ2-7	CASSPTGDVYEQYF	TGCGCCAGCAGCCCGACAGGGGATGTCTACGAGCAGTACTTC
NA	few	TRBV5-1	TRBJ1-5	CASSHGRNQPQHF	TGCGCCAGCAGCCACGGACGCAATCAGCCCCAGCATTTT
NA	NA	TRBV11-3	TRBJ2-7	CASSLGSGSLEQYF	TGTGCCAGCAGCTTGGGCAGTGGCTCCTTAGAGCAGTACTTC
NA	NA	TRBV14	TRBJ2-7	CASSPFNIYEQYF	TGTGCCAGCAGCCCCTTCAATATTTACGAGCAGTACTTC
NA	few	TRBV25-1	TRBJ1-1	CASSESGSPRTETEAFF	TGTGCCAGCAGTGAATCGGGCTCTCCGCGAACGGAGACTGAAGCTTTCTTT
NA	few	TRBV29-1	TRBJ2-5	CSVRLGGETQYF	TGCAGCGTTCGGTTGGGTGGAGAGACCCAGTACTTC
NA	few	TRBV29-1	TRBJ2-1	CSVARASSYNEQFF	TGCAGCGTTGCTAGAGCCAGCTCCTACAATGAGCAGTTCTTC
NA	few	TRBV11-2	TRBJ2-2	CASSSFSLGRTGELFF	TGTGCCAGCAGCTCCTTTTCCCTAGGGAGGACCGGGGAGCTGTTTTTT
TRBD1	NA	TRBV14	TRBJ2-7	CASSQKERPGQRVLWDEQYF	TGTGCCAGCAGCCAAAAAGAACGCCCGGGACAGAGAGTCCTGTGGGACGAGCAGTACTTC
NA	NA	TRBV2	TRBJ1-5	CASSENQPQHF	TGTGCCAGCAGTGAAAATCAGCCCCAGCATTTT
NA	NA	TRBV20-1	TRBJ1-6	CSARDGGLVDTSPLHF	TGCAGTGCTAGAGACGGGGGGCTGGTAGACACTTCACCCCTCCACTTT
NA	many	TRBV4-2	TRBJ2-3	CASSPEGLRDTQYF	TGTGCCAGCAGCCCTGAGGGACTTCGAGATACGCAGTATTTT
NA	NA	TRBV27	TRBJ1-2	CASSTQWDRGYTF	TGTGCCAGCAGTACCCAATGGGATCGTGGCTACACCTTC
NA	few	TRBV5-8	TRBJ2-1	CASSLGLWNEQFF	TGTGCCAGCAGCCTAGGACTGTGGAATGAGCAGTTCTTC
NA	NA	TRBV4-1	TRBJ1-5	CASSPIGHRSNQPQHF	TGCGCCAGCAGCCCGATCGGACACCGCAGCAATCAGCCCCAGCATTTT
NA	NA	TRBV10-2	TRBJ1-1	CASSGGRRSRDTEAFF	TGCGCCAGCAGTGGGGGTCGGAGGTCTAGGGACACTGAAGCTTTCTTT
NA	NA	TRBV7-8	TRBJ2-1	CASSLVRGGGVEAPVLYNEQFF	TGTGCCAGCAGCTTAGTAAGGGGGGGGGGAGTAGAGGCACCCGTATTGTACAATGAGCAGTTCTTC
TRBD1	NA	TRBV19	TRBJ1-2	CASSSVDRGLGNYGYTF	TGTGCCAGTAGTAGTGTGGACAGGGGGCTAGGTAACTATGGCTACACCTTC
NA	NA	TRBV4-1	TRBJ2-3	CASSQGPITDTQYF	TGCGCCAGCAGCCAGGGACCGATCACAGATACGCAGTATTTT
TRBD2	NA	TRBV27	TRBJ2-3	CASSLRVAGRDTQYF	TGTGCCAGCAGTCTCCGGGTAGCGGGGAGAGATACGCAGTATTTT
TRBD2	once	TRBV7-2	TRBJ2-3	CASSIAGGRTDTQYF	TGTGCCAGCAGCATAGCGGGCGGGAGAACAGATACGCAGTATTTT
NA	few	TRBV15	TRBJ2-2	CATSRGIGLYTGELFF	TGTGCCACCAGCAGAGGAATAGGCCTTTACACCGGGGAGCTGTTTTTT
NA	NA	TRBV7-8	TRBJ2-6	CASSLVGWGGVTFSGANVLTF	TGTGCCAGCAGCTTAGTGGGTTGGGGAGGAGTAACCTTCTCTGGGGCCAACGTCCTGACTTTC
NA	NA	TRBV6-5	TRBJ2-3	CASSPGGSTDTQYF	TGTGCCAGCAGTCCCGGAGGGAGCACAGATACGCAGTATTTT
NA	NA	TRBV28	TRBJ2-1	CASSPGGTANYNEQFF	TGTGCCAGCAGCCCAGGCGGGACAGCAAACTACAATGAGCAGTTCTTC
TRBD2	NA	TRBV27	TRBJ2-7	CASSLRPPLAGKPYEQYF	TGTGCCAGCAGTTTAAGACCCCCCCTAGCGGGTAAGCCCTACGAGCAGTACTTC
NA	NA	TRBV7-9	TRBJ2-1	CASSLGGVQGNYNEQFF	TGTGCCAGCAGCTTAGGCGGAGTACAGGGAAACTACAATGAGCAGTTCTTC
NA	once	TRBV11-2	TRBJ2-3	CASSLGSSGTFTDTQYF	TGTGCCAGCAGCTTAGGCTCCAGCGGAACTTTCACAGATACGCAGTATTTT
NA	NA	TRBV3-1	TRBJ1-1	CASSQRGEGNTEAFF	TGTGCCAGCAGCCAGAGGGGGGAAGGGAACACTGAAGCTTTCTTT
NA	NA	TRBV10-3	TRBJ1-5	CAASGQGYQPQHF	TGTGCCGCTTCTGGGCAGGGGTATCAGCCCCAGCATTTT
NA	NA	TRBV5-5	TRBJ1-2	CASSLSKYLVYGYTF	TGTGCCAGCAGCTTGTCAAAGTACCTAGTTTATGGCTACACCTTC
TRBD2	NA	TRBV15	TRBJ2-2	CATKTGLAGITNTGELFF	TGTGCCACCAAAACGGGACTAGCGGGCATTACGAACACCGGGGAGCTGTTTTTT
NA	NA	TRBV28	TRBJ2-4	CASSKLAVLAENIQYF	TGTGCCAGCAGCAAATTAGCGGTCCTAGCCGAAAACATTCAGTACTTC
NA	few	TRBV20-1	TRBJ2-5	CSANNQETQYF	TGCAGTGCAAACAACCAAGAGACCCAGTACTTC
NA	NA	TRBV6-5	TRBJ1-2	CASSYAWVGSYYGYTF	TGTGCCAGCAGTTACGCGTGGGTAGGGTCTTACTATGGCTACACCTTC
TRBD1	NA	TRBV5-4	TRBJ1-2	CASSLFTGDGYTF	TGTGCCAGCAGCTTGTTCACAGGGGATGGCTACACCTTC
NA	NA	TRBV11-1	TRBJ1-1	CASSLAPKNTEAFF	TGTGCCAGCAGCTTAGCTCCCAAGAACACTGAAGCTTTCTTT
TRBD2	few	TRBV12-3/TRBV12-4	TRBJ2-1	CASSQRTSGKSSYNEQFF	TGTGCCAGCAGCCAGAGGACTAGCGGTAAGAGCTCCTACAATGAGCAGTTCTTC
TRBD2	NA	TRBV28	TRBJ2-5	CASSSARLAGGRETQYF	TGTGCCAGCAGTTCGGCCCGACTAGCGGGGGGGCGTGAGACCCAGTACTTC
TRBD1	few	TRBV28	TRBJ2-1	CASSVIRDSSYNEQFF	TGTGCCAGCAGTGTAATCCGGGACAGCTCCTACAATGAGCAGTTCTTC
NA	NA	TRBV5-1	TRBJ2-1	CASSPKPFSYNEQFF	TGCGCCAGCAGCCCTAAACCTTTCTCCTACAATGAGCAGTTCTTC
TRBD1	few	TRBV6-5	TRBJ2-3	CASSPRGPPDTQYF	TGTGCCAGCAGTCCCAGGGGGCCACCAGATACGCAGTATTTT
NA	NA	TRBV11-2	TRBJ2-5	CASSPVAYNEQYF	TGTGCCAGCAGTCCAGTGGCTTACAATGAGCAGTACTTC
NA	few	TRBV9	TRBJ2-7	CASSPRVGEGYEQYF	TGTGCCAGCAGCCCCCGTGTCGGGGAAGGCTACGAGCAGTACTTC
TRBD2	NA	TRBV2	TRBJ2-1	CASDIRAGAGNEQFF	TGTGCCAGCGACATCCGGGCGGGAGCTGGAAATGAGCAGTTCTTC
TRBD2	few	TRBV28	TRBJ2-1	CASSFEPSGAYNEQFF	TGTGCCAGCAGTTTCGAACCTAGCGGAGCTTACAATGAGCAGTTCTTC
NA	many	TRBV5-1	TRBJ2-5	CASSRSQETQYF	TGCGCCAGCAGCCGAAGCCAAGAGACCCAGTACTTC
TRBD1	once	TRBV6-6	TRBJ2-5	CASSDGQAETQYF	TGTGCCAGCAGTGACGGACAGGCGGAGACCCAGTACTTC
TRBD1	few	TRBV11-2	TRBJ2-5	CASSFTGTGYQETQYF	TGTGCCAGCAGCTTCACCGGGACAGGGTACCAAGAGACCCAGTACTTC
TRBD2	once	TRBV12-3/TRBV12-4	TRBJ2-1	CASSLGLARDNEQFF	TGTGCCAGCAGTCTGGGACTAGCGAGGGACAATGAGCAGTTCTTC
TRBD2	NA	TRBV5-1	TRBJ2-1	CASSLDSGLNNEQFF	TGCGCCAGCAGCTTGGATAGCGGGTTGAACAATGAGCAGTTCTTC